The entry that follows covers one T cell receptor (beta chain) sequence. The source of the sample is a study of OX40 agonist ivuxolimab in advanced cancers. About the study: Ivuxolimab was administered intravenously to patients at 0.01 to 10 mg/kg every 2 weeks.

TCRdb's copy holds only in-frame clones and misses some; the assay was immunoSEQ multiplex PCR. Of 66,000 or so clones listed, approximately 81% are singletons. The CDR3 is made up of 15 amino acids. With 4 bases clipped from V and 2 bases from J, the junction kept 1 base outside the gene matches. Germline CDR1 is SNHLY and CDR2 is FYNNEI. This material consisted of CD4+ or CD8+ T cells sorted from blood, taken in a trial of the OX40 agonist ivuxolimab. The sequence was obtained from an adult with an advanced solid tumor such as melanoma, head and neck, liver or kidney cancer. The chain recombines TRBV2 with TRBJ2-2, with 10 nucleotides matching TRBD1. The CDR3 DNA is TGTGCCAGCAGTGTGACAGGGGGCAACACCGGGGAGCTGTTTTTT. Its translation is CASSVTGGNTGELFF. Using reference TRBV2 and TRBJ2-2 for the parts outside the CDR3, the full variable domain is EPEVTQTPSHQVTQMGQEVILRCVPISNHLYFYWYRQILGQKVEFLVSFYNNEISEKSEIFDDQFSVERPDGSNFTLKIRSTKLEDSAMYFCASSVTGGNTGELFFGEGSRLTVL.